These 27 T cell receptor beta chains were sequenced from one sample in a study of control samples from healthy donors and cancer patients. The protocol was immunoSEQ multiplex PCR, while the TCRdb copy is restricted to in-frame clones and leaves out a portion. The sample contains about 95,000 clones, around 89% of which appear only once. The sample consisted of blood. The receptors derive from a woman aged 65 to 85 in good health.

The CDR3 here is CASSQGGDEQFF. CDR3 DNA: TGTGCCAGCTCCCAGGGTGGCGATGAGCAGTTCTTC. The rearrangement links TRBV18 to TRBJ2-1, with a tentative D call TRBD1 (5 bases). From germline, CDR1 is KGHSH and CDR2 LQKENI. The CDR3 covers 12 residues. V gave up 6 bases and J gave up 8 bases, with 11 bases separating them.

This chain connects TRBV7-2 to TRBJ2-3; no clear D. This CDR3 has 14 residues. The germline gives CDR1 SGHTA, CDR2 FQGNSA. V lost 1 base to trimming and J lost 2 bases, with 7 bases between them. The DNA of the CDR3 is TGTGCCAGCAGCTTAGGACGGATCACAGATACGCAGTATTTT. It codes for CASSLGRITDTQYF.

The chain recombines TRBV24-1 with TRBJ2-2; D possibly corresponds to TRBD1 (5 bases). This CDR3 region has 13 residues. Germline V gene data show CDR1 as KGHDR and CDR2 as SFDVKD. Trimming left V 10 bases short and J 9 bases short, with 17 bases between. CDR3 protein: CATSWGPARELFF. As DNA, the CDR3 is TGTGCCACTTCGTGGGGCCCGGCGAGGGAGCTGTTTTTT.

The chain carries TRBV7-9 and TRBJ1-1; 7 nucleotides line up with TRBD1. J gave up 3 bases and V 11 bases, and 9 bases lay outside the gene matches. CDR3 length: 13 residues. Germline V gives CDR1 SEHNR, CDR2 FQNEAQ (reference sequence). The CDR3 nucleotides are TGTGCCGGGCTCAGGGGGGCGGACACTGAAGCTTTCTTT. Translated: CAGLRGADTEAFF.

The CDR3 region has the DNA TGTGCCAGCAGTGAAGTAACAGGGGATTCACCCCTCCACTTT. Its translation is CASSEVTGDSPLHF. This chain connects TRBV25-1 to TRBJ1-6; 7 bases fit TRBD1. V lost 2 bases to trimming and J lost 8 bases; unmatched junction nucleotides: 3. Germline-derived CDR1 and CDR2 are MGHDK and SYGVNS. The CDR3 has 14 amino acids.

The CDR3 sequence: CASSTGTGLSGNTIYF. DNA for the CDR3: TGTGCCAGTAGTACTGGGACAGGACTCTCTGGAAACACCATATATTTT. The gene calls are TRBV19 and TRBJ1-3; 8 nucleotides line up with TRBD1. With V trimmed by 4 bases and J by 0 bases, 5 bases remained unmatched. The CDR3 has 16 residues. CDR1 is LNHDA, CDR2 SQIVND, per germline (reference sequence). Based on the CDR3 plus reference TRBV19 and TRBJ1-3, the full variable domain is DGGITQSPKYLFRKEGQNVTLSCEQNLNHDAMYWYRQDPGQGLRLIYYSQIVNDFQKGDIAEGYSVSREKKESFPLTVTSAQKNPTAFYLCASSTGTGLSGNTIYFGEGSWLTVV.

The J gene is TRBJ2-3, the V gene TRBV9; D is unresolved. The CDR3 totals 16 residues. V dropped 4 bases and J dropped 2 bases, with 17 bases sitting between them. Germline CDR1 and CDR2: SGDLS and YYNGEE. CDR3 sequence (DNA): TGTGCCAGCAGCCCATCTCCCCGGGCGGTCACAGATACGCAGTATTTT. Its translation is CASSPSPRAVTDTQYF.

This chain joins TRBV7-9 and TRBJ2-3; D possibly corresponds to TRBD2 (6 bases). The CDR3 runs 14 residues. Germline V lookup: CDR1 SEHNR, CDR2 FQNEAQ (reference sequence). V was pared by 5 bases and J by 5 bases, with 14 bases between. CDR3 in DNA: TGTGCCAGCAGCCCGACTAGGGGTCAAGATACGCAGTATTTT. The encoded protein is CASSPTRGQDTQYF.

This clone has only one observation. The rearrangement joins TRBV27 to TRBJ1-5, with 9 bases aligning to TRBD1. From germline, CDR1 is MNHEY and CDR2 SMNVEV (reference sequence). V gave up 7 bases and J gave up 13 bases; unmatched junction bases: 8. The CDR3 covers 12 residues. CDR3 loop: CASISGTGNQHF. The CDR3 region has the DNA TGTGCCAGCATCTCAGGGACAGGGAATCAGCATTTT.

The rearrangement uses TRBV3-1 (or the pseudogene TRBV3-2) and TRBJ2-3; 10 nucleotides align to TRBD2. The germline V gene has CDR1 LGHDT and CDR2 YNNKEL (reference sequence). V lost 1 base, J lost 0 bases, and 4 bases stayed unmatched. CDR3 length: 17 residues. The CDR3 is CASSQVASGGSTDTQYF. The CDR3 nucleotides read TGTGCCAGCAGCCAAGTAGCTAGCGGGGGAAGCACAGATACGCAGTATTTT.

This sequence joins TRBV6-5 and TRBJ1-5; the D gene is possibly TRBD1 (5 bases). Germline lookup yields CDR1 MNHEY and CDR2 SVGAGI. V lost 5 bases and J lost 5, with 13 bases in between. The CDR3 extends over 14 amino acids. CDR3 loop: CASSLQGSDQPQHF. CDR3 nucleotides: TGTGCCAGCAGTCTTCAGGGATCAGATCAGCCCCAGCATTTT.

In its sample, this clone was seen many times. The genes are TRBV7-8 and TRBJ2-7; perhaps TRBD1 as D (6 bases). This CDR3 is 12 amino acids long. Germline assignment: CDR1 SGHVS and CDR2 FQNEAQ. The V end was cut by 0 bases, the J end by 6 bases, with 6 bases between. CDR3 loop: CASSLAGAEQYF. The CDR3 DNA sequence: TGTGCCAGCAGCTTAGCGGGGGCCGAGCAGTACTTC.

The chain joins TRBV3-1 (or the pseudogene TRBV3-2) to TRBJ2-7; D not resolved. The CDR3 spans 17 residues. Germline V gives CDR1 LGHDT, CDR2 YNNKEL (reference sequence). V was trimmed by 1 base and J by 2 bases, leaving 18 bases between them. Here the CDR3 reads CASSQGPTDFLTYEQYF. CDR3 DNA sequence: TGTGCCAGCAGCCAAGGTCCGACCGATTTTTTGACCTACGAGCAGTACTTC.

The V gene is TRBV5-1, the J gene TRBJ2-3; TRBD2 matches at 11 bases. Germline V gives CDR1 SGHRS, CDR2 YFSETQ. The CDR3 spans 17 residues. After removal of 2 bases from V and 4 bases from J, the junction contained 9 bases not matched to a gene. CDR3 sequence (DNA): TGCGCCAGCAGCTTTCGACTAGCGGGGACCGGGGCAGATACGCAGTATTTT. This gives the protein CASSFRLAGTGADTQYF.

This chain links TRBV7-9 with TRBJ2-1; TRBD2 matches at 7 bases. V gave up 5 bases and J gave up 6 bases; unmatched junction bases: 10. CDR1 and CDR2 (germline): SEHNR, FQNEAQ (reference sequence). The CDR3 has 15 residues. CDR3 residues: CASSPPAGAVNEQFF. CDR3 nucleotide sequence: TGTGCCAGCAGCCCCCCTGCGGGAGCAGTCAATGAGCAGTTCTTC.

V is TRBV6-5 and J is TRBJ1-6, with no clear D. The CDR3 loop spans 13 amino acids. Trimming removed 11 bases at V and 14 bases at J, with 22 bases between. The germline gives CDR1 MNHEY, CDR2 SVGAGI. The CDR3 reads CASLGSTLGTLHF. In nucleotides, the CDR3 is TGTGCCTCTCTGGGATCGACCTTAGGGACCCTCCACTTT.

The V call is TRBV30, the J call TRBJ2-5, with 7 bases identical to TRBD1. Unmatched junction bases numbered 7, after V lost 1 base and J lost 2 bases. From germline, CDR1 is GTSNPN and CDR2 SVGIG (reference sequence). The CDR3 extends over 15 amino acids. The DNA of the CDR3 is TGTGCCTGGAGTGACCCCCAGGGGGTTCAAGAGACCCAGTACTTC. It yields the protein CAWSDPQGVQETQYF.

This clone showed up just once. The J gene is TRBJ2-7, the V gene TRBV19, with 9 positions matching TRBD2. This CDR3 has 12 residues. Germline V gives CDR1 LNHDA, CDR2 SQIVND (reference sequence). J lost 7 bases, V lost 10 bases, and 8 bases had no gene match. CDR3 protein: CATLAGEGEQYF. CDR3 DNA sequence: TGTGCCACTTTAGCGGGAGAGGGTGAGCAGTACTTC.

This chain joins TRBV2 and TRBJ2-5; D tentatively reads TRBD1 or TRBD2 (5 bases each). Germline CDR1 SNHLY, CDR2 FYNNEI. The CDR3 contains 13 residues. V was pared by 8 bases and J by 5 bases, with 15 bases between. The CDR3 sequence: CASGTNWGETQYF. CDR3 nucleotide sequence: TGTGCCAGCGGAACCAACTGGGGGGAGACCCAGTACTTC.

The V gene is TRBV30, the J gene TRBJ1-4; D remains unclear. V lost 0 bases, J lost 8 bases, and 10 bases lay in between. Germline CDR1 is GTSNPN and CDR2 is SVGIG (reference sequence). This CDR3 is 13 amino acids long. The CDR3 nucleotides are TGTGCCTGGAGTGTAAAATTGGAGGAAAAACTGTTTTTT. It codes for CAWSVKLEEKLFF.

This clone was seen a single time. This chain connects TRBV29-1 to TRBJ1-2; a weak D match, TRBD1 (5 bases). This CDR3 is built from 15 residues. Germline CDR1 and CDR2: SQVTM and ANQGSEA. The V and J ends lost 6 bases and 3 bases respectively, with 20 bases between them. This CDR3 reads CSVLIRQLPDYGYTF. The CDR3 DNA reads TGCAGCGTACTGATCCGACAGCTACCAGACTATGGCTACACCTTC. Filled out from reference TRBV29-1 and TRBJ1-2, the complete variable domain reads SAVISQKPSRDICQRGTSLTIQCQVDSQVTMMFWYRQQPGQSLTLIATANQGSEATYESGFVIDKFPISRPNLTFSTLTVSNMSPEDSSIYLCSVLIRQLPDYGYTFGSGTRLTVV.

J is TRBJ1-2 and V is TRBV19, with a tentative D call TRBD1 (5 bases). The V gene lost 1 base and the J gene lost 0 bases, with 9 bases spanning the gap. This CDR3 region has 15 residues. The germline V gene has CDR1 LNHDA and CDR2 SQIVND (reference sequence). In DNA form, the CDR3 reads TGTGCCAGTAGTATAGGAGGGACTCCTAACTATGGCTACACCTTC. Translating it yields CASSIGGTPNYGYTF.

V is TRBV27 and J is TRBJ2-1; no clear D gene. Germline values: CDR1 MNHEY, CDR2 SMNVEV (reference sequence). CDR3 length: 16 residues. The V and J ends lost 5 bases and 0 bases respectively, with 14 bases between them. DNA for the CDR3: TGTGCCAGCAGTCTTGAATGGCTTAGCTCCTACAATGAGCAGTTCTTC. Protein product: CASSLEWLSSYNEQFF.

The chain links TRBV10-1 to TRBJ2-5; D uncertain. Trimming cost V 0 bases and J 3 bases, with 8 bases left between them. The CDR3 is made up of 14 amino acids. Germline assignment: CDR1 WNHNN and CDR2 SYGVQD (reference sequence). CDR3 sequence (DNA): TGCGCCAGCAGTGAGTCGACTCGTGAAGAGACCCAGTACTTC. Protein product: CASSESTREETQYF.

The chain joins TRBV6-6 to TRBJ1-1; the D gene is possibly TRBD1 (6 bases). Trimming shortened V by 7 bases and J by 5 bases, and 11 bases separated the two germline ends. There are 12 residues in the CDR3. Germline assignment: CDR1 MNHNY and CDR2 SVGAGI (reference sequence). The CDR3 DNA reads TGTGCCAGCAACAGGGTAAGGACTGAAGCTTTCTTT. Translated: CASNRVRTEAFF.

The gene calls are TRBV5-1 and TRBJ2-6, with a weak D call TRBD1 (6 bases). This CDR3 has 15 amino acids. Germline CDR1 and CDR2: SGHRS and YFSETQ. Trimming left V 2 bases short and J 4 bases short, with 10 bases between. As DNA, the CDR3 is TGCGCCAGCAGCTTACAGGGACCGGGGGCCAACGTCCTGACTTTC. Translation gives CASSLQGPGANVLTF.

The chain has TRBV23-1 and TRBJ1-3, with D unclear. TRBV23-1 is an ORF, and what it does is uncertain. V lost 8 bases and J 9 bases, leaving 8 bases between the germline ends. The CDR3 consists of 10 residues. In DNA, the CDR3 is TGCGCCAGCGCCCTCCCCACCATATATTTT. It codes for CASALPTIYF.